Sequencing of this TCR beta chain was carried out in a study of T-cell reconstitution after alpha-beta-depleted transplantation in children. Findings and limits, study-wide: Two months or so post-transplant, alpha-beta T cells reportedly derived from several hundred expanded graft clones. It was surviving recipient T cells and thymic progenitors that gave some patients high TCRbeta diversity at day 60. It was newly produced T cells that mostly accounted for T-cell counts and diversity one year after transplant.

Preparation of the TCRbeta library was carried out with unique molecular identifiers. Each CDR3 protein is one row after TCRdb ran MiXCR on the PCR reads. There are 450,000 to 600,000 distinct CDR3 sequences in the sample; roughly 10% occur only once, and approximately 2% lies in the top ten. This clonotype was observed many times. Its antigen is currently unknown. V was pared by 4 bases and J by 6 bases, with 11 bases between. The CDR3 has 13 amino acids. Germline CDR1 is SGHRS and CDR2 is YFSETQ. The input for sequencing was PBMCs, taken before TCRalphabeta/CD19-depleted stem cell transplant. This sequence was found in a child between 2 and 9 years old with inherited bone marrow failure, due to receive a stem cell transplant. The chain couples TRBV5-1 to TRBJ2-1, with D possibly called TRBD1 or TRBD2 (5 bases each). CDR3 sequence (DNA): TGCGCCAGCAGCCCTGGGGGTCGCAATGAGCAGTTCTTC. Translating it yields CASSPGGRNEQFF.